This T cell receptor beta chain was recovered during a study of radiation and T cells in renal cell carcinoma. TCRdb keeps only in-frame clones here, not all; method: immunoSEQ multiplex PCR. The repertoire consists of some 95,000 clones, with approximately 86% occurring once and the leading ten covering 7.5% to 8.5%. Time point: baseline pretreatment blood. Treatment defined: 15 Gy SBRT to primary tumor, nephrectomy 4 weeks later. Radiation-treated patients gave blood at baseline, week 2 and week 4. Trimming pared 3 bases from V and 7 bases from J, leaving 15 bases between. Per germline, CDR1 SEHNR and CDR2 FQNEAQ (reference sequence). The CDR3 loop spans 14 amino acids.

This sequence joins TRBV7-9 and TRBJ1-2, with D perhaps TRBD1 (5 bases). Material: blood, obtained from a patient whose treatment included radiotherapy and nephrectomy. This receptor was obtained from a man aged 50 to 60 with renal cell carcinoma. This chain's CDR3 is CASSLGREVRGYTF. The CDR3 nucleotides read TGTGCCAGCAGCTTGGGCAGGGAAGTGCGTGGCTACACCTTC.